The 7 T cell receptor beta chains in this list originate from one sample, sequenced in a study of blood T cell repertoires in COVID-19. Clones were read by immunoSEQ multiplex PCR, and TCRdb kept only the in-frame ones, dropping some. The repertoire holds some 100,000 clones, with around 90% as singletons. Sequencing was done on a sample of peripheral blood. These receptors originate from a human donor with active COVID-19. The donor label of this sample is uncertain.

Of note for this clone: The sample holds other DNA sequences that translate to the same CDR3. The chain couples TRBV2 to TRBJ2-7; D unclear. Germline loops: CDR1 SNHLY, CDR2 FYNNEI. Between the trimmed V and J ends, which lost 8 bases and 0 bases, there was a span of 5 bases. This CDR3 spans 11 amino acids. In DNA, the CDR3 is TGTGCCAGCTCTCGCTCCTACGAGCAGTACTTC. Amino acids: CASSRSYEQYF.

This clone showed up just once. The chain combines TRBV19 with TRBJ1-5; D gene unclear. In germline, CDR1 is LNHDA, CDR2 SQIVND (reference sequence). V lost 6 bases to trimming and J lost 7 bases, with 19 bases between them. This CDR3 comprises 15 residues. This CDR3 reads CASSPVGGTGQPQHF. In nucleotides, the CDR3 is TGTGCCAGTAGCCCGGTTGGAGGAACTGGGCAGCCCCAGCATTTT.

CDR3 amino acids: CASSEGAGLAYEQYF. Here the CDR3 DNA reads TGTGCCAGCAGTGAAGGGGCAGGGCTAGCCTACGAGCAGTACTTC. This chain joins TRBV2 and TRBJ2-7, with a weak D call TRBD1 (5 bases). The germline V gene has CDR1 SNHLY and CDR2 FYNNEI. The length of the CDR3 is 15 residues. V dropped 1 base and J dropped 2 bases, with 12 bases sitting between them.

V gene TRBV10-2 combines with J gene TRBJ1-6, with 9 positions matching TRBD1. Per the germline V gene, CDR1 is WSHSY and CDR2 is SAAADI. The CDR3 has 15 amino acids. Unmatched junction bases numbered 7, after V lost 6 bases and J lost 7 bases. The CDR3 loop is CASRPPGQGNSPLHF. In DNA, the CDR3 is TGCGCCAGCAGACCTCCGGGACAGGGCAATTCACCCCTCCACTTT.

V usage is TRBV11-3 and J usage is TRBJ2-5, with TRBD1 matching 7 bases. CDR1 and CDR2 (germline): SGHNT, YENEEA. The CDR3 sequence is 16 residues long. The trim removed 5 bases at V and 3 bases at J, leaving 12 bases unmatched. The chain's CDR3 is CASSRTVGQGEETQYF. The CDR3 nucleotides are TGTGCCAGCAGCCGCACAGTGGGGCAGGGGGAAGAGACCCAGTACTTC.

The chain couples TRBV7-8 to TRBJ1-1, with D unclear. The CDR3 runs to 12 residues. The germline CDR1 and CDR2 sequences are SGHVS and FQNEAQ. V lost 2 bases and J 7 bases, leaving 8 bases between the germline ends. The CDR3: CASSLLRSEAFF. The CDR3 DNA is TGTGCCAGCAGCTTATTGAGAAGTGAAGCTTTCTTT.

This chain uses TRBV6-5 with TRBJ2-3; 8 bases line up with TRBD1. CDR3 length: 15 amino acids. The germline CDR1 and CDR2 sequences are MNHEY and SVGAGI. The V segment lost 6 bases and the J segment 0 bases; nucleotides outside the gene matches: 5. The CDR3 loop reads CASRSRTGSTDTQYF. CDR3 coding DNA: TGTGCCAGCAGGTCTAGGACAGGGAGCACAGATACGCAGTATTTT.